The 8 T cell receptor beta chains presented below share a single source sample, sequenced in a study of shared clonotypes between healthy human individuals. Repertoires were generated with immunoSEQ multiplex PCR, while TCRdb's copy carries only in-frame clones and drops some. The profile covers about 510,000 clones, with approximately 79% appearing a single time and roughly an eighth taken by the ten largest. What was sequenced was PBMCs. Receptors originate from a woman between 40 and 55 years old in good health. Some clones in this sample may be carry-over from other donors' samples.

The chain joins TRBV10-3 to TRBJ1-1; D gene unclear. The CDR3 runs to 14 residues. Germline CDR1 reads ENHRY; CDR2 reads SYGVKD. V was pared by 10 bases and J by 0 bases, with 15 bases between. The CDR3 sequence: CASTLEPLNTEAFF. The CDR3 region has the DNA TGTGCCAGCACCCTGGAACCTCTGAACACTGAAGCTTTCTTT.

The J gene is TRBJ2-1, the V gene TRBV20-1; 7 nucleotides line up with TRBD1. The CDR3 runs 11 residues. Germline V gene lookup returns CDR1 DFQATT and CDR2 SNEGSKA (reference sequence). J was trimmed by 10 bases and V by 6 bases; bases with no gene match: 6. CDR3 DNA sequence: TGCAGTGCGACCACAGGGGTCGAGCAGTTCTTC. Translated: CSATTGVEQFF.

The V gene is TRBV9, the J gene TRBJ2-7, with no clear D. The CDR3 is made up of 13 amino acids. CDR1 and CDR2 (germline): SGDLS, YYNGEE. V lost 1 base and J lost 6, with 11 bases in between. For the CDR3, the DNA is TGTGCCAGCAGCGTAACCCTTTTAACCGAGCAGTACTTC. This sequence encodes CASSVTLLTEQYF.

This clone was counted only a few times. The rearrangement links TRBV9 to TRBJ2-1, with D unclear. Germline loops: CDR1 SGDLS, CDR2 YYNGEE. The CDR3 loop spans 14 amino acids. V lost 0 bases and J lost 7, with 11 bases in between. The CDR3 reads CASSVAVYGNEQFF. For the CDR3, the DNA is TGTGCCAGCAGCGTAGCAGTTTATGGTAATGAGCAGTTCTTC.

The chain is built from TRBV28 and TRBJ2-7, with unresolved D. The V gene's germline CDR1 is MDHEN and CDR2 SYDVKM. Deletions cut 6 bases from V and 6 bases from J, with 18 bases between. CDR3 size: 14 residues. CDR3 nucleotide sequence: TGTGCCAGCAGCCCTCCGGGTCCTAAGAGCGAGCAGTACTTC. It encodes CASSPPGPKSEQYF. Drawing the rest from reference TRBV28 and TRBJ2-7, the complete variable domain is DVKVTQSSRYLVKRTGEKVFLECVQDMDHENMFWYRQDPGLGLRLIYFSYDVKMKEKGDIPEGYSVSREKKERFSLILESASTNQTSMYLCASSPPGPKSEQYFGPGTRLTVT.

V usage is TRBV6-6 and J usage is TRBJ1-2; tentative D call: TRBD1 (5 bases). The ends were cut back, 11 bases at V and 2 bases at J, with 24 bases in the middle. This CDR3 contains 16 residues. CDR1 and CDR2 from the germline V gene are MNHNY and SVGAGI (reference sequence). The chain's CDR3 is CASLPETARSNYGYTF. CDR3 nucleotide sequence: TGTGCCTCCCTCCCAGAGACAGCCAGGAGCAACTATGGCTACACCTTC.

The genes are TRBV2 and TRBJ2-1; 10 bases align to TRBD2. The CDR3 length is 15 residues. The V and J ends lost 5 bases and 2 bases, in that order; junction bases with no gene match: 3. Per germline, CDR1 SNHLY and CDR2 FYNNEI. CDR3 region: CASSPSGRAYNEQFF. CDR3 bases: TGTGCCAGCAGTCCCAGCGGGAGGGCCTACAATGAGCAGTTCTTC.

This clone was recorded only once. The chain combines TRBV25-1 with TRBJ2-3, with 11 bases matching TRBD1. CDR1 is MGHDK, CDR2 SYGVNS, per germline. The V segment lost 5 bases and the J segment 3 bases; nucleotides outside the gene matches: 4. The CDR3 totals 15 residues. CDR3 loop: CASSLGTGGTDTQYF. CDR3 coding DNA: TGTGCCAGCAGTCTGGGGACAGGGGGTACAGATACGCAGTATTTT.